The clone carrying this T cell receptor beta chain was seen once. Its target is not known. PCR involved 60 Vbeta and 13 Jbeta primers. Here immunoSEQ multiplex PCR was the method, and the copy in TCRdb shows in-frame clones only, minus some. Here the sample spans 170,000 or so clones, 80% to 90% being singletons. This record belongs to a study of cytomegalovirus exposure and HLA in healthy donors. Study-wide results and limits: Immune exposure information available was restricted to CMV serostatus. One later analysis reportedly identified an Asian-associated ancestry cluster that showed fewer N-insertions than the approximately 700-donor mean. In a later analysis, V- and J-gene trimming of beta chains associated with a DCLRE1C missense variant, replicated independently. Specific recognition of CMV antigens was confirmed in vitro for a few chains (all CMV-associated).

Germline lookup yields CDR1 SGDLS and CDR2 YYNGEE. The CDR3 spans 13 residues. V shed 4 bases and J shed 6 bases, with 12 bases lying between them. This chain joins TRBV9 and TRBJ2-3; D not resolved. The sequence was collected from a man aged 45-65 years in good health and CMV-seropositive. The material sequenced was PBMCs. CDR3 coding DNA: TGTGCCAGCAGCCTCCCTTCTCGGGATACGCAGTATTTT. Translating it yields CASSLPSRDTQYF.